This T cell receptor beta chain was captured by sequencing in a study of T cells expressing NK-cell markers. TCRdb reprocessed the 5' RACE reads, keeping one entry per CDR3 protein, no DNA. The sample has hundreds of thousands of distinct CDR3 sequences, and its top ten clones hold roughly 3.5%. Looked up from germline, CDR1 is SGHRS and CDR2 is YFSETQ. CDR3 size: 12 residues. Sequencing was performed on blood T cells: a sorted CD56 or NKG2C T cell subset, CD4+ or CD8+ T cells, or bulk PBMC T cells (not recorded which). The chain recombines TRBV5-1 with TRBJ2-3. The sequence was collected from a man between 18 and 35 years old in good health. This CDR3 reads CASSTERDTQYF.